This TCR beta chain stems from a study of blood T cells in healthy people across ages. Whole-study results and caveats: Total diversity from one million sequenced T cells was likely underestimated.

A sample-barcoded 5' primer and a J-beta primer mix were used in a second PCR of about 7 to 12 cycles. TCRdb itself ran the 5' RACE reads through MiXCR, one entry per CDR3 protein. The sample has hundreds of thousands of distinct CDR3 sequences, 25% to 35% seen once; the top ten hold 3% to 4%. Comments on this clonotype: Its target is not known.

Germline V gene data show CDR1 as DFQATT and CDR2 as SNEGSKA (reference sequence). Between the trimmed V and J ends, which lost 7 bases and 1 base, there was a span of 10 bases. This CDR3 has 12 residues. These same data were also listed under a study on T cells of mothers and their children.

The sequence was obtained from a boy aged 2-9 years in good health. The chain carries TRBV20-1 and TRBJ2-5; unclear D gene. Source material: blood. This CDR3 is CSGLSSQETQYF. CDR3 nucleotides: TGCAGTGGCCTATCATCCCAAGAGACCCAGTACTTC.